The present T cell receptor (beta chain) was sequenced within a study of blood T cells in healthy people across ages (dated by TCRdb to the mid-2010s). For the study in its entirety: In model experiments, roughly one uniquely barcoded TCR beta cDNA molecule per two T cells was captured by template switching. To avoid experimental bias, donors of different ages were distributed randomly across sequencing lanes. Donors were grouped into four age groups: young (average 16 years), middle-aged (39), aged (around 56) and long-lived (around 82). Using deep sequencing normalized with unique cDNA molecular identifiers, the study measured how TCR beta repertoire diversity changes with age. Using the same blood draw, the study looked at two additional independent replicas of 1 million unique cDNA reads for two donors, one aged 18 to 30 and the other aged 80 or older. On the study overall, not on this receptor specifically: Total diversity estimates from one million sequenced T cells were considered lower bounds and underestimates. Compared with the aged group, the long-lived group had more naive CD4+ T cells, fewer expanded clones and increased TCR diversity, a pattern suggesting age selection. The CMV infection status of donors was not known, potentially confounding age-related changes in expanded clonotypes. Observed TCR beta diversity per million T cells fell roughly linearly with age, and a significant reduction was already apparent by age roughly 41. Bulk unsorted PBMC profiling prevented conclusive comparison of naive and antigen-experienced compartments. The percentage of naive T cells measured by flow cytometry correlated strongly with observed TCR beta diversity.

Worth noting for this clonotype: What this receptor recognizes is not known. Per-base qualities were not stored, and no clone one base away is much larger.

The method behind the library was 5' RACE. Sequencing took place on an Illumina HiSeq 2500. A second PCR of about 7 to 12 cycles was run with a J-beta primer mix and a sample-barcoded 5' primer. A template-switch 5' adaptor carrying 12 random nucleotides introduced a unique molecular identifier onto each TCR beta cDNA molecule. Each sample yielded at least 3 million CDR3-containing paired-end reads. The Mint cDNA synthesis kit, primed by a TRBC-specific oligonucleotide, was used to synthesize first-strand cDNA from all RNA. Following uracil-DNA glycosylase treatment, a first 18-cycle PCR with universal primers M1SS and BC2_uni_R was performed on all cDNA. Processing in the source paper ran as follows. Each sample was normalized by randomly selecting 1 million high-quality reads, each carrying a distinct molecular identifier. Reads with shared molecular identifiers were discarded instead of being binned into consensus sequences. MiTCR, set to a Q25 quality threshold and the strictest error-elimination algorithm, was used for CDR3 identification, clonotype clustering and error correction. Lower-bound total TCR beta diversity was estimated with a nonparametric unseen species model using Euler transformation. Using fastp trimming at Q25 and MiXCR clonotype assembly, TCRdb reanalyzed the public sequencing data and kept in-frame beta chains. Each CDR3 protein gets just one entry, which takes the most common genes and DNA from the rows behind it. These V and J calls are TCRdb output, not the study's own analysis. The sample table shows some 670,000 distinct CDR3 sequences, and around 50% are seen once. Roughly 12% of the sample goes to the ten largest clones.

Systemically healthy Caucasian individuals from Russia, approximately 39 in total and aged about 6 to 100 years, were included as donors. Each donor gave ten milliliters of peripheral blood, drawn into EDTA-treated Vacutainer tubes. PBMCs were isolated by Ficoll-Paque density-gradient centrifugation, with at least 6.5 million obtained per sample. Total RNA, at least 6 micrograms per sample, was extracted from PBMCs with Trizol reagent. For every donor, an aliquot of PBMCs went through flow cytometry to measure the percentages of naive CD45RAhigh/CD27high T cells. Input material: blood. The TCR sequence derives from an elderly woman in good health.

The CDR3 loop reads CASSKGTYDEQYF. The sequenced DNA is TGTGCCAGCAGTAAAGGGACTTACGATGAGCAGTACTTC. Here the chain combines TRBV12-3 or TRBV12-4 and TRBJ2-1; the D region possibly corresponds to TRBD2 (6 bases align). The J call may be wrong; the DNA end is better matched by TRBJ2-7. Spanning cysteine to phenylalanine, the CDR3 consists of 13 amino acids. The sequence is cut down to CDR3 DNA, 39 bases in frame from base 1.